What follows describes a single TCR beta chain. The PCR had 60 Vbeta and 13 Jbeta primers. TCRdb keeps only in-frame clones here, not all; method: immunoSEQ multiplex PCR. The table records roughly 100,000 clones, 75% to 85% of them present only once. This specimen comes from a study of cytomegalovirus exposure and HLA in healthy donors. CDR1 and CDR2 from the germline V gene are SGHKS and YYEKEE (reference sequence). Trimming pared 5 bases from V and 7 bases from J, leaving 7 bases between. This CDR3 has 12 residues. The chain uses TRBV5-5 and TRBJ1-6; D might be TRBD1 (6 bases). This TCR was recovered from a man aged 45-65 years in good health and CMV-seronegative. Material: PBMCs. The CDR3 DNA sequence: TGTGCCAGCAGTCAGGGGAATTCACCCCTCCACTTT. It translates to CASSQGNSPLHF.